Below, 16 T cell receptor beta chains from the same sample are listed, as sequenced in a study of Ad26.COV2.S vaccination and SARS-CoV-2 variants. The table came from immunoSEQ multiplex PCR; TCRdb's copy has only in-frame clones and leaves some out. The data show 400,000 to 450,000 clones, 80% to 95% seen once. Regarding treatment: 15 to 20 received Ad26.COV2.S at low or high dose, single or two shots; about five received placebo; per-sample allocation not given. Samples came from day 63 after the first vaccine or placebo injection. Specimen: peripheral blood, collected in a trial of Ad26.COV2.S vaccine versus placebo. The receptors were sampled from a person aged 18-60 years who received the Ad26.COV2.S COVID-19 vaccine or a placebo.

The CDR3 loop reads CAISESFVGTGFNYGYTF. Written as DNA, the CDR3 is TGTGCCATCAGTGAGTCGTTCGTCGGGACAGGGTTCAACTATGGCTACACCTTC. The rearrangement joins TRBV10-3 to TRBJ1-2; 9 bases line up with TRBD1. V dropped 0 bases and J dropped 2; count of bases not matched to a gene: 10. Germline assignment: CDR1 ENHRY and CDR2 SYGVKD. The CDR3 covers 18 residues.

J is TRBJ1-1 and V is TRBV5-1; TRBD1 matches 7 bases. The CDR3 totals 15 residues. The V and J ends lost 3 bases and 3 bases, in that order; junction bases with no gene match: 8. The germline gives CDR1 SGHRS, CDR2 YFSETQ. DNA of the CDR3: TGCGCCAGCAGCTACGGCAGGGGGGCGCACACTGAAGCTTTCTTT. It specifies CASSYGRGAHTEAFF.

This clone is a singleton in its sample. The chain couples TRBV3-1 (or the pseudogene TRBV3-2) to TRBJ2-1; D perhaps matches TRBD1 (7 bases). The germline CDR1 and CDR2 sequences are LGHDT and YNNKEL (reference sequence). CDR3 size: 17 residues. With 0 bases removed from V and 1 base from J, the gap between germline ends came to 13 bases. The chain's CDR3 is CASSQDLTGRSYNEQFF. Written as DNA, the CDR3 is TGTGCCAGCAGCCAAGATCTGACAGGGAGGTCCTACAATGAGCAGTTCTTC.

The chain recombines TRBV5-1 with TRBJ2-2; 10 nucleotides line up with TRBD1. The CDR3 has 16 residues. CDR1 SGHRS and CDR2 YFSETQ come from the germline V gene. Losses at the gene ends were 4 bases for V and 6 bases for J; bases not matched to a gene: 9. In DNA, the CDR3 is TGCGCCAGCAGCCATGACAGGGGGCGAGTCCCCGGGGAGCTGTTTTTT. This gives the protein CASSHDRGRVPGELFF.

The rearrangement uses TRBV7-9 and TRBJ1-6; D is perhaps TRBD1 (6 bases). The CDR3 has 15 amino acids. Trimming stripped 2 bases from V and 10 bases from J, with 15 bases between. Germline CDR1 SEHNR, CDR2 FQNEAQ (reference sequence). This chain's CDR3 is CASSLIATGGSPLHF. The DNA of the CDR3 is TGTGCCAGCAGCTTAATTGCGACAGGAGGCTCACCCCTCCACTTT.

This clone was found once. The rearrangement joins TRBV12-3 or TRBV12-4 to TRBJ2-1; 7 bases fit TRBD1. This CDR3 is 12 amino acids long. The V and J ends lost 7 bases and 8 bases, in that order; junction bases with no gene match: 5. The CDR3 DNA follows: TGTGCCAGCAAAGGGGGCGGTGATGAGCAGTTCTTC. It yields the protein CASKGGGDEQFF.

This sequence joins TRBV25-1 and TRBJ2-3; D may correspond to TRBD1 or TRBD2 (5 bases each). Germline V gene sequence: CDR1 MGHDK, CDR2 SYGVNS. V lost 5 bases and J lost 6, with 12 bases in between. CDR3 length equals 13 residues. DNA for the CDR3: TGTGCCAGCAGTCTGGGGGTGTCCGATACGCAGTATTTT. This gives the protein CASSLGVSDTQYF.

The rearrangement uses TRBV24-1 and TRBJ2-2, with TRBD2 matching over 14 bases. Germline V CDR1 and CDR2: KGHDR, SFDVKD. V gave up 4 bases and J gave up 3 bases; unmatched junction bases: 0. This CDR3 region has 16 residues. CDR3 DNA sequence: TGTGCCACCAGTGAGGGACTAGCGGGAGACACCGGGGAGCTGTTTTTT. It yields the protein CATSEGLAGDTGELFF.

In nucleotides, the CDR3 is TGTGCCTGGAGTGTTAGGCAGGACCACGAGCAGTACTTC. It specifies CAWSVRQDHEQYF. The chain has TRBV30 and TRBJ2-7; D gene unclear. The CDR3 is 13 residues long. Trimming removed 0 bases at V and 5 bases at J, with 11 bases between. Per the germline V gene, CDR1 is GTSNPN and CDR2 is SVGIG (reference sequence).

This chain joins TRBV29-1 and TRBJ2-5, with D unclear. Germline values: CDR1 SQVTM, CDR2 ANQGSEA. The CDR3 loop spans 14 amino acids. The V end was cut by 4 bases, the J end by 1 base, with 13 bases between. The CDR3 is CSVGVADAQETQYF. CDR3 nucleotides: TGCAGCGTTGGAGTCGCGGATGCCCAAGAGACCCAGTACTTC.

This clone was found a few times. This rearrangement joins TRBV6-6 to TRBJ2-3; no clear D. The germline CDR1 and CDR2 sequences are MNHNY and SVGAGI (reference sequence). Trimming removed 5 bases from V and 0 bases from J, with 18 bases in between. The CDR3 covers 17 residues. The CDR3 DNA follows: TGTGCCAGCAGTCCTTACCTCCCAGGCGATAGCACAGATACGCAGTATTTT. As protein: CASSPYLPGDSTDTQYF.

This clone appeared once. The chain has TRBV19 and TRBJ2-2; no firm D call. Germline-derived CDR1 and CDR2 are LNHDA and SQIVND (reference sequence). There are 12 residues in the CDR3. Trimming pared 3 bases from V and 6 bases from J, leaving 5 bases between. CDR3 DNA sequence: TGTGCCAGTAGTATTCCTTCCGGGGAGCTGTTTTTT. It codes for CASSIPSGELFF.

The rearrangement joins TRBV18 to TRBJ2-1; TRBD1 matches at 7 bases. V gave up 6 bases and J gave up 2 bases; unmatched junction bases: 7. This CDR3 spans 15 amino acids. The germline V gene encodes CDR1 KGHSH and CDR2 LQKENI. The CDR3 loop is CASSRDQGAYNEQFF. The CDR3 DNA follows: TGTGCCAGCTCTCGCGACCAGGGGGCCTACAATGAGCAGTTCTTC.

V usage is TRBV5-1 and J usage is TRBJ2-2, with TRBD2 identical over 7 bases. The CDR3 has 15 residues. Germline V gene data show CDR1 as SGHRS and CDR2 as YFSETQ. V shed 0 bases, J shed 3 bases, and the junction held 2 bases outside the gene matches. The CDR3 coding sequence is TGCGCCAGCAGCTTGGGACGGGAGGACACCGGGGAGCTGTTTTTT. Residues: CASSLGREDTGELFF.

The V gene is TRBV11-2, the J gene TRBJ1-3, with D hard to call. CDR1 and CDR2 (germline): SGHAT, FQNNGV. The length of the CDR3 is 15 residues. V was clipped by 3 bases and J by 4 bases, with 13 bases between them. CDR3 nucleotide sequence: TGTGCCAGCAGCTTTTGGCAGGACCAAGGAAACACCATATATTTT. Translated, it gives CASSFWQDQGNTIYF.

J is TRBJ2-7 and V is TRBV14; 9 bases align to TRBD1. V was clipped by 4 bases and J by 3 bases; unmatched bases: 7. Germline CDR1 reads SGHDN; CDR2 reads FVKESK. The CDR3 loop spans 15 amino acids. CDR3 sequence: CASSPRTGASYEQYF. The CDR3 DNA reads as TGTGCCAGCAGCCCGAGGACAGGGGCCAGCTACGAGCAGTACTTC.